The source of this T cell receptor beta chain is a study of blood T cell repertoires in COVID-19. Study-level background: T cells, B-cell-depleted T cells, or PBMCs supplied cDNA or gDNA.

The V end lost 1 base, the J end lost 8 bases, and 14 bases lay between the germline ends. There are 15 residues in the CDR3. The germline gives CDR1 LGHNA, CDR2 YNFKEQ. This clone was seen a handful of times. Patients in Seattle were enrolled during active infection, then followed longitudinally. In the original processing: Reference gene primer amplification in the assay estimated nucleated cell counts. The protocol was immunoSEQ multiplex PCR, while the TCRdb copy is restricted to in-frame clones and leaves out a portion. Clone size and V and J calls were adopted from that table, with D and trimming inferred from the DNA. The table has around 150,000 clones, 65% to 90% seen once.

This sequence originates from a middle-aged woman with COVID-19, enrolled during active disease. V usage is TRBV4-2 and J usage is TRBJ1-4; maybe TRBD1 (6 bases). The sequenced material came from peripheral blood. The CDR3 DNA follows: TGTGCCAGCAGCCAAGTCGGGGGGCTGAGAGAAAAACTGTTTTTT. As protein: CASSQVGGLREKLFF.